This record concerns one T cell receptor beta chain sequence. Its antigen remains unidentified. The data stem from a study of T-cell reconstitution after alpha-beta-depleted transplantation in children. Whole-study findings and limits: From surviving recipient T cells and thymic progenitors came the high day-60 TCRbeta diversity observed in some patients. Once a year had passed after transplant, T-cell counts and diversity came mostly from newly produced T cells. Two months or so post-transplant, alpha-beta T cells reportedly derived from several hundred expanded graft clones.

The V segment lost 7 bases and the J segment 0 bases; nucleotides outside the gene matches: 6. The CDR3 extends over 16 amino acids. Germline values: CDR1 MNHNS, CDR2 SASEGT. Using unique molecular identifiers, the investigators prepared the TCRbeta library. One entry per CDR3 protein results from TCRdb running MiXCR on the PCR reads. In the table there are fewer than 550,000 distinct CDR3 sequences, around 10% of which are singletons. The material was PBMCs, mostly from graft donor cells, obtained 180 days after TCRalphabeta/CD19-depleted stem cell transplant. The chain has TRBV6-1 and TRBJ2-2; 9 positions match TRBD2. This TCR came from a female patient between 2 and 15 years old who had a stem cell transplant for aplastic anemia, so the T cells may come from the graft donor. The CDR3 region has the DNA TGTGCCAGCACGACTAGCGGCCTCTCGAACACCGGGGAGCTGTTTTTT. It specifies CASTTSGLSNTGELFF.